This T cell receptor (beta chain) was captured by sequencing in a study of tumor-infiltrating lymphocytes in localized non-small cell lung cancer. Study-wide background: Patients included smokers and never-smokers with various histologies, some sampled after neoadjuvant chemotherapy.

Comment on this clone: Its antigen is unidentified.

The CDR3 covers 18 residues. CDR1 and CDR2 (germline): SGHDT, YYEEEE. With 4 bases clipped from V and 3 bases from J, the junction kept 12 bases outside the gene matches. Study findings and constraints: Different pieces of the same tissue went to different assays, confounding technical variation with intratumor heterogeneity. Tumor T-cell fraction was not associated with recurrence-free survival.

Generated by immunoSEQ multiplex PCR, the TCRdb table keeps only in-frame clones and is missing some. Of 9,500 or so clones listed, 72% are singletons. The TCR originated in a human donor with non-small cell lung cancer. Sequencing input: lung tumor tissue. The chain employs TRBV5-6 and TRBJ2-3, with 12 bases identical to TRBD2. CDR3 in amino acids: CASSTGEGLAGSTDTQYF. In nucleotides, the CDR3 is TGTGCCAGCAGCACGGGGGAAGGACTAGCGGGATCGACAGATACGCAGTATTTT.